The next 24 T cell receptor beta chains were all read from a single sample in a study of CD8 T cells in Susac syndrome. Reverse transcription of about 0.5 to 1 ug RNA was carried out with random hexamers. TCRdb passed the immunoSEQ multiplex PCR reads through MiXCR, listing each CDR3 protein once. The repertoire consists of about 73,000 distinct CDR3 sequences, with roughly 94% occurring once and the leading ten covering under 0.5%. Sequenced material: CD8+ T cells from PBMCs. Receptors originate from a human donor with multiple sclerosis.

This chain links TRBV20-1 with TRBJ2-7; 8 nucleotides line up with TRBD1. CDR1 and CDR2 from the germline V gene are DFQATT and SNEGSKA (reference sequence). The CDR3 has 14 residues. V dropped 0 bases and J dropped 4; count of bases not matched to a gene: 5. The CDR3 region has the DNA TGCAGTGCTAGAGACCCGGACAGGGTTTACGAGCAGTACTTC. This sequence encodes CSARDPDRVYEQYF.

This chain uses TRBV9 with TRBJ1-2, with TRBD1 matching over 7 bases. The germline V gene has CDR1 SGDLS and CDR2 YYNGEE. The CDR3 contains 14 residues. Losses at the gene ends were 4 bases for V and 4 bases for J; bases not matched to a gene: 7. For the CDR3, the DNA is TGTGCCAGCAGCCCCGGGGACAGTCGCTATGGCTACACCTTC. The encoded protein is CASSPGDSRYGYTF.

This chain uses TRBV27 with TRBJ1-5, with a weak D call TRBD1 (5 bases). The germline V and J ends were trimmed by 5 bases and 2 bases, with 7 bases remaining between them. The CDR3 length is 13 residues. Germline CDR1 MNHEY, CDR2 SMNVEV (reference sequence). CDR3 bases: TGTGCCAGCAGTCCGACAGGCAATCAGCCCCAGCATTTT. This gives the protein CASSPTGNQPQHF.

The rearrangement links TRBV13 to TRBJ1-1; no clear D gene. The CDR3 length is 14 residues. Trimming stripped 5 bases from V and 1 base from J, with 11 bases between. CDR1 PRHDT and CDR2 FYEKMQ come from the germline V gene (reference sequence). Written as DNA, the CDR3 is TGTGCCAGCAGCCCCCGTTCGGGGAACACTGAAGCTTTCTTT. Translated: CASSPRSGNTEAFF.

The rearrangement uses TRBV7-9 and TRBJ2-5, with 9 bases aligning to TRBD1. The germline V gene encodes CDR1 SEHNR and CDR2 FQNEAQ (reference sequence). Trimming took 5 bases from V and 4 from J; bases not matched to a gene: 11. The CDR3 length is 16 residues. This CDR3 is CASSHNRDREGETQYF. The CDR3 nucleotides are TGTGCCAGCAGCCACAACCGGGACAGGGAAGGAGAGACCCAGTACTTC.

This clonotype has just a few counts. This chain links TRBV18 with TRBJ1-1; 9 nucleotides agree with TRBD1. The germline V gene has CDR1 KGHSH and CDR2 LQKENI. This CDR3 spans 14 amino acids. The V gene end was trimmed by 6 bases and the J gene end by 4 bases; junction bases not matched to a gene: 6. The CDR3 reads CASSATGGSTEAFF. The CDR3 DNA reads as TGTGCCAGCTCTGCGACAGGGGGAAGCACTGAAGCTTTCTTT.

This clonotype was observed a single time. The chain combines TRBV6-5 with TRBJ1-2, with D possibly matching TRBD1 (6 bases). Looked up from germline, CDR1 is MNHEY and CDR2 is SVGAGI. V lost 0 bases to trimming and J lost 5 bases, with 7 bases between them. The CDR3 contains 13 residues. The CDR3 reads CASSYSQGYGYTF. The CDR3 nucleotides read TGTGCCAGCAGTTACTCCCAGGGGTATGGCTACACCTTC.

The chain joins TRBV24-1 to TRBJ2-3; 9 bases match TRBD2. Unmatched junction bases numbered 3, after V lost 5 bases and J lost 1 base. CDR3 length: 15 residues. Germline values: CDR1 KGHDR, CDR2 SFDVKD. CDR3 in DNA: TGTGCCACCAGTGCGCGGACTAGCGGCACAGATACGCAGTATTTT. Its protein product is CATSARTSGTDTQYF.

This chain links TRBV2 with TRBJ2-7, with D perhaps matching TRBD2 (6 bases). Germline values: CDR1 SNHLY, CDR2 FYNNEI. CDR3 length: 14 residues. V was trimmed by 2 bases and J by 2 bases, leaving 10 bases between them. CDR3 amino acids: CASSETREAYEQYF. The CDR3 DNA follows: TGTGCCAGCAGTGAAACGAGGGAGGCCTACGAGCAGTACTTC.

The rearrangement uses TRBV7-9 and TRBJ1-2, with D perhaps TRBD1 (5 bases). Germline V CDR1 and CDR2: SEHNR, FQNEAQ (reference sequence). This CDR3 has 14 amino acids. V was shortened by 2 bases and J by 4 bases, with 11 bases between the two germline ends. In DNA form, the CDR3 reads TGTGCCAGCAGCTTACCAGGGACGGGCTATGGCTACACCTTC. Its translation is CASSLPGTGYGYTF.

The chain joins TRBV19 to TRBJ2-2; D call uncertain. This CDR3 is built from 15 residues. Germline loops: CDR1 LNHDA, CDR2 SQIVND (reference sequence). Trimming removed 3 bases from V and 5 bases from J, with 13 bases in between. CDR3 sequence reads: CASSMGYYPTGELFF. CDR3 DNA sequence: TGTGCCAGTAGTATGGGGTACTATCCTACCGGGGAGCTGTTTTTT.

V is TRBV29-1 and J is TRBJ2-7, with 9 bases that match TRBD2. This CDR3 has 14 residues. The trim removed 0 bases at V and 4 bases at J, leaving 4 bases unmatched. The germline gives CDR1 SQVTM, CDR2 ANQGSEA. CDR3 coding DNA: TGCAGCGTTGAAGATGGTAGCGGGAGTTACGAGCAGTACTTC. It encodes CSVEDGSGSYEQYF.

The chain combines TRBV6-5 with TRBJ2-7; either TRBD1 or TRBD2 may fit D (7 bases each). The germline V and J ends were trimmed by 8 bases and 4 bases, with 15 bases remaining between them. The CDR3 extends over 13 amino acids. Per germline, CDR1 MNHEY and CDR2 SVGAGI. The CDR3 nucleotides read TGTGCCAGCCGCGGGGGACAGTCTTACGAGCAGTACTTC. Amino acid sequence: CASRGGQSYEQYF.

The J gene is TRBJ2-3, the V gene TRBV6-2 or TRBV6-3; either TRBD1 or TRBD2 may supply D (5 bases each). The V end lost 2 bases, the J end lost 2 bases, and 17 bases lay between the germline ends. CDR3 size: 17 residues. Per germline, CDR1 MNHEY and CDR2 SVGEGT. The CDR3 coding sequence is TGTGCCAGCAGTTACACGAGTCTGAGGGGCGCCACAGATACGCAGTATTTT. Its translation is CASSYTSLRGATDTQYF.

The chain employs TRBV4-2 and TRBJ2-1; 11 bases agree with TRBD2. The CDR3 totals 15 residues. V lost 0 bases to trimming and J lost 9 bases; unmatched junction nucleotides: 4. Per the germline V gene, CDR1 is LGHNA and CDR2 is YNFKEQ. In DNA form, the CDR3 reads TGTGCCAGCAGCCAAGATAGCGGGGGGGCGGGTGAGCAGTTCTTC. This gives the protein CASSQDSGGAGEQFF.

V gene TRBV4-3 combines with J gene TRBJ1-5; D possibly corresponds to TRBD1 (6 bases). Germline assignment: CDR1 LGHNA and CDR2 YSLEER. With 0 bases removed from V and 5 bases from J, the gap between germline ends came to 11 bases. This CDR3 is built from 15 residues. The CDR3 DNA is TGCGCCAGCAGCCAAGACAGGGGCCCGGATCAGCCCCAGCATTTT. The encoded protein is CASSQDRGPDQPQHF.

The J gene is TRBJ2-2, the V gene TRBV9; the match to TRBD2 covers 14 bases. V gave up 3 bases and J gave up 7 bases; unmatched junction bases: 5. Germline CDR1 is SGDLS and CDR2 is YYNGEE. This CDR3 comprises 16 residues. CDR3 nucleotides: TGTGCCAGCAGCGCGGGACTAGCGGGAGTGGACGGGGAGCTGTTTTTT. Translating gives CASSAGLAGVDGELFF.

In DNA form, the CDR3 reads TGTGCCAGCAGCTCTTCGGACAGGTTAGAAGAGACCCAGTACTTC. Amino acids: CASSSSDRLEETQYF. The genes are TRBV7-9 and TRBJ2-5, with 7 bases lining up with TRBD1. V shed 4 bases and J 3 bases; nucleotides not matched to a gene: 8. The length of the CDR3 is 15 residues. Germline CDR1 and CDR2: SEHNR and FQNEAQ (reference sequence). Complete variable domain (other parts from reference TRBV7-9 and TRBJ2-5): DTGVSQNPRHKITKRGQNVTFRCDPISEHNRLYWYRQTLGQGPEFLTYFQNEAQLEKSRLLSDRFSAERPKGSFSTLEIQRTEQGDSAMYLCASSSSDRLEETQYFGPGTRLLVL.

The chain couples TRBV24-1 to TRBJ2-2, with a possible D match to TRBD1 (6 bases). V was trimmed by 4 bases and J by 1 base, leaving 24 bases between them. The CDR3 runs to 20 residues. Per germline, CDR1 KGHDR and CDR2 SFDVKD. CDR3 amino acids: CATSDSTMRTGTKNTGELFF. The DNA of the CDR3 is TGTGCCACCAGTGACTCGACCATGCGGACCGGGACAAAGAACACCGGGGAGCTGTTTTTT.

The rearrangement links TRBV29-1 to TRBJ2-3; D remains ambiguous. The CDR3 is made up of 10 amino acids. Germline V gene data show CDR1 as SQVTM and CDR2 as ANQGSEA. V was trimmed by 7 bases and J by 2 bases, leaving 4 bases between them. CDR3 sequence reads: CSANTDTQYF. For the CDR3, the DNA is TGCAGCGCCAACACAGATACGCAGTATTTT.

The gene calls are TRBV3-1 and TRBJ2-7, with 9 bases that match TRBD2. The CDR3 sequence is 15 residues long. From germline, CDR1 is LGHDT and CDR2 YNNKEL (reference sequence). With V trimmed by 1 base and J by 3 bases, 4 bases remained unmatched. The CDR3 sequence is CASSQGASGNYEQYF. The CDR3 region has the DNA TGTGCCAGCAGCCAAGGTGCTAGCGGGAACTACGAGCAGTACTTC.

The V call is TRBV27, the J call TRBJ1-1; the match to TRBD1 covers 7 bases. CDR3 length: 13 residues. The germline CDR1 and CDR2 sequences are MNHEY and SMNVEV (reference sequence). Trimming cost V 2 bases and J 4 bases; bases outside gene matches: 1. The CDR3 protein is CASSLPGGTEAFF. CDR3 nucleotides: TGTGCCAGCAGTTTACCAGGGGGCACTGAAGCTTTCTTT.

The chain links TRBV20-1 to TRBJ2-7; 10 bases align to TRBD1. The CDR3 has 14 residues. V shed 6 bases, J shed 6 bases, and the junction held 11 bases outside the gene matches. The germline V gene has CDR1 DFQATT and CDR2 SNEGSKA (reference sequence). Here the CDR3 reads CSAPRDRGRGEQYF. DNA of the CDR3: TGCAGTGCCCCTAGGGACAGGGGACGAGGCGAGCAGTACTTC.

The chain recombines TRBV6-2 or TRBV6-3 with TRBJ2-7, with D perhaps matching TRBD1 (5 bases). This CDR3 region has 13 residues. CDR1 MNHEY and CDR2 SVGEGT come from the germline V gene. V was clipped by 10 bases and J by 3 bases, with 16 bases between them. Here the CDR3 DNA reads TGTGCCACCAAGAACAGGACCCGCTACGAGCAGTACTTC. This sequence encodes CATKNRTRYEQYF.